Listed below are T cell receptor beta chains from one sample, sequenced in a study of blood T cell repertoires in COVID-19. The repertoire was sequenced with immunoSEQ multiplex PCR; TCRdb's copy has only in-frame clones and lacks some. Of roughly 100,000 clones detected, about four fifths appear once; the ten largest clones hold roughly 9.4%. Source material: peripheral blood. These receptors were taken from an older woman with acute or convalescent COVID-19. CDR3s include the opening cysteine and the closing phenylalanine or tryptophan. Fields, in order: CDR3 DNA, CDR3 protein, J gene, clone size, D gene, V gene. D genes are given only for firm matches. Part of the rows lack a size; the others show once, few, many or a class for expanded clones.

CDR3nt: TGTGCCAGCAGCTTAGAAACAGGCACAGATACGCAGTATTTT
CDR3aa: CASSLETGTDTQYF
j_gene: TRBJ2-3
abundance: NA
d_gene: NA
v_gene: TRBV7-9

CDR3nt: TGTGCCAGAAGCCCAAGGACAGGGGGAACTGGCTACACCTTC
CDR3aa: CARSPRTGGTGYTF
j_gene: TRBJ1-2
abundance: NA
d_gene: TRBD1
v_gene: TRBV5-3

CDR3nt: TGTGCCTGGAGTATAGCGGGGGAAGAGACCCAGTACTTC
CDR3aa: CAWSIAGEETQYF
j_gene: TRBJ2-5
abundance: NA
d_gene: TRBD2
v_gene: TRBV30

CDR3nt: TGTGCCAGCAGCCAAGCTCGACAGGGTGCCGGAAACACCATATATTTT
CDR3aa: CASSQARQGAGNTIYF
j_gene: TRBJ1-3
abundance: NA
d_gene: TRBD1
v_gene: TRBV4-2

CDR3nt: TGTGCCTGCAAAAGGACAGGCTCGATCACCGGGGAGCTGTTTTTT
CDR3aa: CACKRTGSITGELFF
j_gene: TRBJ2-2
abundance: NA
d_gene: TRBD1
v_gene: TRBV28

CDR3nt: TGTGCCAGCTCCCGGACAGGAGCCTACTACGAGCAGTACTTC
CDR3aa: CASSRTGAYYEQYF
j_gene: TRBJ2-7
abundance: NA
d_gene: TRBD1
v_gene: TRBV18

CDR3nt: TGTGCCAGCAGTTATGTCGCGGGGGGACTAGCGGGAGTTAGGGAGCAGTTCTTC
CDR3aa: CASSYVAGGLAGVREQFF
j_gene: TRBJ2-1
abundance: NA
d_gene: TRBD2
v_gene: TRBV6-2/TRBV6-3

CDR3nt: TGTGCCAGCAGCTCTTATTCCCGCTGGACAGGAGGAGATGCCGGGGAGCTGTTTTTT
CDR3aa: CASSSYSRWTGGDAGELFF
j_gene: TRBJ2-2
abundance: NA
d_gene: TRBD1
v_gene: TRBV7-9

CDR3nt: TGTGCCAGCAGCTTAGCAGGGGTCAGGGCGTCGAACACTGAAGCTTTCTTT
CDR3aa: CASSLAGVRASNTEAFF
j_gene: TRBJ1-1
abundance: once
d_gene: NA
v_gene: TRBV11-2

CDR3nt: TGTGCCAGCGGGGGACAGGGGAGCGCTGAAGCTTTCTTT
CDR3aa: CASGGQGSAEAFF
j_gene: TRBJ1-1
abundance: NA
d_gene: TRBD1
v_gene: TRBV2

CDR3nt: TGTGCCAGCACCCGGTTAGGGACTAGCGGGGTGGTAGATACGCAGTATTTT
CDR3aa: CASTRLGTSGVVDTQYF
j_gene: TRBJ2-3
abundance: NA
d_gene: TRBD2
v_gene: TRBV27

CDR3nt: TGTGCCAGCAGCTTGATATCCGGTGCCTACGAGCAGTACTTC
CDR3aa: CASSLISGAYEQYF
j_gene: TRBJ2-7
abundance: NA
d_gene: NA
v_gene: TRBV5-6

CDR3nt: TGTGCCAGTAGTATCGGACAGGCCAGCACAGATACGCAGTATTTT
CDR3aa: CASSIGQASTDTQYF
j_gene: TRBJ2-3
abundance: NA
d_gene: TRBD1
v_gene: TRBV19

CDR3nt: TGCGCCAGCAGTCAATCGAGCCGCGACAGGGGGCCCCACGAGCAGTACTTC
CDR3aa: CASSQSSRDRGPHEQYF
j_gene: TRBJ2-7
abundance: NA
d_gene: TRBD1
v_gene: TRBV23-1

CDR3nt: TGCGCCAGCAGCCCGGGACTAGCGGGCACAGATACGCAGTATTTT
CDR3aa: CASSPGLAGTDTQYF
j_gene: TRBJ2-3
abundance: NA
d_gene: TRBD2
v_gene: TRBV4-1

CDR3nt: TGTGCCAGTAACCATAGACAGAGAAGCACAGATACGCAGTATTTT
CDR3aa: CASNHRQRSTDTQYF
j_gene: TRBJ2-3
abundance: NA
d_gene: NA
v_gene: TRBV19

CDR3nt: TGTGCCAGCAGTGACCCGGGACAGGGGGCGAAAGTTGAAGCTTTCTTT
CDR3aa: CASSDPGQGAKVEAFF
j_gene: TRBJ1-1
abundance: NA
d_gene: TRBD1
v_gene: TRBV6-1

CDR3nt: TGCGCCAGCAGCGCGGGACTAGCGGGGTCCTACGAGCAGTACTTC
CDR3aa: CASSAGLAGSYEQYF
j_gene: TRBJ2-7
abundance: NA
d_gene: TRBD2
v_gene: TRBV5-1

CDR3nt: TGTGCCTGGAGTGTTTCGGACAGGGGCAATCAGCCCCAGCATTTT
CDR3aa: CAWSVSDRGNQPQHF
j_gene: TRBJ1-5
abundance: NA
d_gene: TRBD1
v_gene: TRBV30

CDR3nt: TGTGCCAGCAGTCCACAGACAGAGGAAGCTTTCTTT
CDR3aa: CASSPQTEEAFF
j_gene: TRBJ1-1
abundance: NA
d_gene: NA
v_gene: TRBV28

CDR3nt: TGTGCCAGCAGCTTAGCGATTGGCGGGAGCTACAATGAGCAGTTCTTC
CDR3aa: CASSLAIGGSYNEQFF
j_gene: TRBJ2-1
abundance: NA
d_gene: TRBD2
v_gene: TRBV7-2

CDR3nt: TGTGCCAGCAGCTTGAACAGGGGGTCAGGAGCTTTCTTT
CDR3aa: CASSLNRGSGAFF
j_gene: TRBJ1-1
abundance: NA
d_gene: TRBD1
v_gene: TRBV7-2

CDR3nt: TGTGCCAGCAGCTTACCGGAGGGCACTTCTCCCTACGAGCAGTACTTC
CDR3aa: CASSLPEGTSPYEQYF
j_gene: TRBJ2-7
abundance: NA
d_gene: NA
v_gene: TRBV13

CDR3nt: TGTGCCTGGAGTACACTAGCGAACACTGAAGCTTTCTTT
CDR3aa: CAWSTLANTEAFF
j_gene: TRBJ1-1
abundance: NA
d_gene: NA
v_gene: TRBV30

CDR3nt: TGTGCCAGCAGTTACTCTATTACAGGGGGCGACCCCTACGAGCAGTACTTC
CDR3aa: CASSYSITGGDPYEQYF
j_gene: TRBJ2-7
abundance: NA
d_gene: TRBD1
v_gene: TRBV6-2/TRBV6-3

CDR3nt: TGTGCCTGGGCCCGACAGGTCAATCAGCCCCAGCATTTT
CDR3aa: CAWARQVNQPQHF
j_gene: TRBJ1-5
abundance: NA
d_gene: NA
v_gene: TRBV30

CDR3nt: TGTGCCAGCAGTTTAAGGGGAGCGGGGGTCGACTACAATGAGCAGTTCTTC
CDR3aa: CASSLRGAGVDYNEQFF
j_gene: TRBJ2-1
abundance: NA
d_gene: TRBD2
v_gene: TRBV27

CDR3nt: TGTGCCAGCAGTTATGGGACTGGGTTTTACGAGCAGTACTTC
CDR3aa: CASSYGTGFYEQYF
j_gene: TRBJ2-7
abundance: NA
d_gene: NA
v_gene: TRBV6-5

CDR3nt: TGTGCCAGCAATCCCTTCGGGACAGCCTATGGCTACACCTTC
CDR3aa: CASNPFGTAYGYTF
j_gene: TRBJ1-2
abundance: NA
d_gene: TRBD1
v_gene: TRBV28

CDR3nt: TGTGCCAGCAGGTCCCGGGACAGGGGGCGTGTGCACGAGCAGTACTTC
CDR3aa: CASRSRDRGRVHEQYF
j_gene: TRBJ2-7
abundance: NA
d_gene: TRBD1
v_gene: TRBV6-4

CDR3nt: TGTGCCAGCAGTGGAGGGAACAATCAGCCCCAGCATTTT
CDR3aa: CASSGGNNQPQHF
j_gene: TRBJ1-5
abundance: NA
d_gene: NA
v_gene: TRBV25-1

CDR3nt: TGTGCCAGCAGTTCCAGGGCTAGCACTGAAGCTTTCTTT
CDR3aa: CASSSRASTEAFF
j_gene: TRBJ1-1
abundance: NA
d_gene: NA
v_gene: TRBV12-3/TRBV12-4

CDR3nt: TGTGCCAGCAGCCAAGCAGTTGGTTCTGGCTACACCTTC
CDR3aa: CASSQAVGSGYTF
j_gene: TRBJ1-2
abundance: NA
d_gene: NA
v_gene: TRBV3-1/TRBV3-2

CDR3nt: TGTGCCAGCTCACCACGCGCAGGGGTGACTTATCGGGATACGCAGTATTTT
CDR3aa: CASSPRAGVTYRDTQYF
j_gene: TRBJ2-3
abundance: NA
d_gene: NA
v_gene: TRBV18

CDR3nt: TGTGCCAGCAGCTTTACCCTCATGAGGACTGAAGCTTTCTTT
CDR3aa: CASSFTLMRTEAFF
j_gene: TRBJ1-1
abundance: NA
d_gene: NA
v_gene: TRBV5-6

CDR3nt: TGTGCCAGCAGCCGAAGTACAGGGGGCGCGGACTATGGCTACACCTTC
CDR3aa: CASSRSTGGADYGYTF
j_gene: TRBJ1-2
abundance: NA
d_gene: TRBD1
v_gene: TRBV14

CDR3nt: TGTGCCAGCAGCCACCCCGCGGGAGGGGGCTATAATTCACCCCTCCACTTT
CDR3aa: CASSHPAGGGYNSPLHF
j_gene: TRBJ1-6
abundance: NA
d_gene: NA
v_gene: TRBV3-1/TRBV3-2

CDR3nt: TGTGCCAGCACCCGGACTAGCGTCGAGACCCAGTACTTC
CDR3aa: CASTRTSVETQYF
j_gene: TRBJ2-5
abundance: NA
d_gene: TRBD2
v_gene: TRBV13

CDR3nt: TGTGCCAGCAGTTACACGGGAGGCAGGGTCGAGCAGTACTTC
CDR3aa: CASSYTGGRVEQYF
j_gene: TRBJ2-7
abundance: NA
d_gene: TRBD2
v_gene: TRBV6-2/TRBV6-3

CDR3nt: TGTGCCAGCAGCCAGACTTCTCAGGGGCGGAGGTACACTGAAGCTTTCTTT
CDR3aa: CASSQTSQGRRYTEAFF
j_gene: TRBJ1-1
abundance: NA
d_gene: NA
v_gene: TRBV3-1/TRBV3-2

CDR3nt: TGCGCCAGCAGCTGGGACTTGCAAGAGACCCAGTACTTC
CDR3aa: CASSWDLQETQYF
j_gene: TRBJ2-5
abundance: NA
d_gene: NA
v_gene: TRBV5-1

CDR3nt: TGTGCCACCAGTGATAGACAGGGGGGGCAAGAGACCCAGTACTTC
CDR3aa: CATSDRQGGQETQYF
j_gene: TRBJ2-5
abundance: NA
d_gene: TRBD1
v_gene: TRBV24-1

CDR3nt: TGTGCCACCAGCAGCCCTAAACTAGCCCTGCGGTACGAGCAGTACTTC
CDR3aa: CATSSPKLALRYEQYF
j_gene: TRBJ2-7
abundance: NA
d_gene: NA
v_gene: TRBV15

CDR3nt: TGTGCCTGGAGTTACGGTGGGGAGGGCACAGATACGCAGTATTTT
CDR3aa: CAWSYGGEGTDTQYF
j_gene: TRBJ2-3
abundance: NA
d_gene: NA
v_gene: TRBV30

CDR3nt: TGCAGCGTTGAAGATACGGGTCAGACTAGCGGGGTAGAGACCCAGTACTTC
CDR3aa: CSVEDTGQTSGVETQYF
j_gene: TRBJ2-5
abundance: NA
d_gene: TRBD2
v_gene: TRBV29-1

CDR3nt: TGCGCCAGCAGCCGGGGACAGGGGAACTATGGCTACACCTTC
CDR3aa: CASSRGQGNYGYTF
j_gene: TRBJ1-2
abundance: NA
d_gene: TRBD1
v_gene: TRBV4-3

CDR3nt: TGTGCCAGCAGTGAACGGGGGAGAGACGAGCAGTACTTC
CDR3aa: CASSERGRDEQYF
j_gene: TRBJ2-7
abundance: NA
d_gene: NA
v_gene: TRBV25-1

CDR3nt: TGCAGCGTCGCTGACAGCGTAAATCAGCCCCAGCATTTT
CDR3aa: CSVADSVNQPQHF
j_gene: TRBJ1-5
abundance: NA
d_gene: NA
v_gene: TRBV29-1

CDR3nt: TGTGCCAGCAGACCCTCCGTGAGGGAATATGGCTACACCTTC
CDR3aa: CASRPSVREYGYTF
j_gene: TRBJ1-2
abundance: NA
d_gene: NA
v_gene: TRBV6-5

CDR3nt: TGTGCCAGCAGCTTTTTGCCGGGACAGGGGGGTAGAATCACTGAAGCTTTCTTT
CDR3aa: CASSFLPGQGGRITEAFF
j_gene: TRBJ1-1
abundance: NA
d_gene: TRBD1
v_gene: TRBV7-2